Below, one T cell receptor (beta chain) is given with its context. The target antigen is unknown. Other DNA sequences of this sample code for an identical CDR3. Germline V gives CDR1 SNHLY, CDR2 FYNNEI. The CDR3 has 12 residues. V was trimmed by 4 bases and J by 2 bases, leaving 5 bases between them. Sequencing was performed with immunoSEQ multiplex PCR; in TCRdb, only in-frame clones are kept and a portion is missing. The sample includes some 350,000 clones, around 92% of them seen just once. This record belongs to a study of Ad26.COV2.S vaccination and SARS-CoV-2 variants. Findings of the study overall: Reported findings describe substantial breadth in spike-specific CD8+ and CD4+ T cell responses following vaccination. Measurement of non-spike TCR breadth gave similar results in vaccine and placebo recipients. Those who received the vaccine showed greater spike-specific TCR breadth than those given placebo. Possibly, TCR breadth and depth analyses underestimated total T cell responses.

The source was peripheral blood, collected after recovery from COVID-19. The V gene is TRBV2, the J gene TRBJ1-2; unclear D gene. The sequence was collected from a human donor who had recovered from COVID-19. CDR3 amino acids: CASSVGNYGYTF. The CDR3 nucleotides are TGTGCCAGCAGTGTCGGAAACTATGGCTACACCTTC. The full variable domain, completed using reference TRBV2 and TRBJ1-2, is EPEVTQTPSHQVTQMGQEVILRCVPISNHLYFYWYRQILGQKVEFLVSFYNNEISEKSEIFDDQFSVERPDGSNFTLKIRSTKLEDSAMYFCASSVGNYGYTFGSGTRLTVV.